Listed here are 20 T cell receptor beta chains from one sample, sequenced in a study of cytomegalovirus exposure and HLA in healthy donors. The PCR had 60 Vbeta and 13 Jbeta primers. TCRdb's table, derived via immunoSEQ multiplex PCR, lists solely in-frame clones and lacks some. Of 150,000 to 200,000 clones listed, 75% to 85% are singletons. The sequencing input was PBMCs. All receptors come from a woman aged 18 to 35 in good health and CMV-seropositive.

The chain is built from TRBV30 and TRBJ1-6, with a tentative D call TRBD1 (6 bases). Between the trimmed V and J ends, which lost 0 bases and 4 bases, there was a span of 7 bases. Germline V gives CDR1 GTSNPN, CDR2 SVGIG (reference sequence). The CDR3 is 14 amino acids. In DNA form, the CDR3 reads TGTGCCTGGAGTGTAGGGGGTTATAATTCACCCCTCCACTTT. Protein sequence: CAWSVGGYNSPLHF.

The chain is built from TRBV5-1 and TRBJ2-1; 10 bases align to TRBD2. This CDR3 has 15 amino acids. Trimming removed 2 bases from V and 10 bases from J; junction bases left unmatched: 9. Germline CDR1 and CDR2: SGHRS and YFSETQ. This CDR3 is CASSLGSGGAREQFF. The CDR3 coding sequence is TGCGCCAGCAGCTTAGGGAGCGGGGGGGCGAGAGAGCAGTTCTTC.

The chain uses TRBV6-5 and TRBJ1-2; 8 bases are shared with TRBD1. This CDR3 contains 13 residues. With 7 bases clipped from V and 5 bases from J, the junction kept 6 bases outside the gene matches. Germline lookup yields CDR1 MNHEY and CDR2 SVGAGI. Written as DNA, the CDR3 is TGTGCCAGCACCTTTGACAGGGGTTATGGCTACACCTTC. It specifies CASTFDRGYGYTF.

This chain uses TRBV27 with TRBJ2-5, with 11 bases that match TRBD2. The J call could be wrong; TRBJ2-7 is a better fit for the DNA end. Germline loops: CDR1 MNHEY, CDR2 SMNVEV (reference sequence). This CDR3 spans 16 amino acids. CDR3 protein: CASSSNRLAGSYEQYF. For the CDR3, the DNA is TGTGCCAGCAGTTCCAACAGACTAGCGGGATCCTACGAGCAGTACTTC.

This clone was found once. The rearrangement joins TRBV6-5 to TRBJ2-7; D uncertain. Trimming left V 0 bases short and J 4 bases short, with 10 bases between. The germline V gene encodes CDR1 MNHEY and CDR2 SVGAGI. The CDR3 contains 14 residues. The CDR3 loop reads CASSYSGSTYEQYF. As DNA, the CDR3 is TGTGCCAGCAGTTACTCCGGGTCTACATACGAGCAGTACTTC.

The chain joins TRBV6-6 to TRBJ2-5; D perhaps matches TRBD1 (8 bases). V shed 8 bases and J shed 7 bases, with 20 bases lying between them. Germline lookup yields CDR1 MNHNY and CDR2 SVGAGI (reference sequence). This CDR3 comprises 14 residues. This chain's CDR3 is CASAGQGGVGTQYF. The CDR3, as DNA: TGTGCCAGCGCCGGACAGGGAGGGGTAGGGACCCAGTACTTC.

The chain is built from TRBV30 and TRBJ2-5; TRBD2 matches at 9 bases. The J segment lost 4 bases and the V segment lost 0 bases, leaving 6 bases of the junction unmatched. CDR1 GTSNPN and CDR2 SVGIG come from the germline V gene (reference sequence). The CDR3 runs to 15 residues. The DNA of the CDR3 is TGTGCCTGGAGTGTATTGACTAGCGGTAGAGAGACCCAGTACTTC. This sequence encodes CAWSVLTSGRETQYF.

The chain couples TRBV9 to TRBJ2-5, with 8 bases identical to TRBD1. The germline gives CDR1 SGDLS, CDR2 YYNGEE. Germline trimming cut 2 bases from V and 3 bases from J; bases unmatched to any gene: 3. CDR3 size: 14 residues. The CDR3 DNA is TGTGCCAGCAGCGTTACAGGGGGGAAAGAGACCCAGTACTTC. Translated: CASSVTGGKETQYF.

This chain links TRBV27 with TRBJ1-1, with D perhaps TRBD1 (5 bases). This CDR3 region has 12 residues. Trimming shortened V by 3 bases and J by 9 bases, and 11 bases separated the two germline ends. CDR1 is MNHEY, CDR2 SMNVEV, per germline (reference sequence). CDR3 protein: CASSFPGGKAFF. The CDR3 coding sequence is TGTGCCAGCAGTTTCCCGGGGGGGAAAGCTTTCTTT.

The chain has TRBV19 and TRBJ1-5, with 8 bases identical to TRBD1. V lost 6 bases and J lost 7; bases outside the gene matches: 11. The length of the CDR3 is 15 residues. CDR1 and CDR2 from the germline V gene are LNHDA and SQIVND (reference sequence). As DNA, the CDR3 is TGTGCCAGTAGGGGGGACAGGAGGCAAGGACAGCCCCAGCATTTT. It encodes CASRGDRRQGQPQHF.

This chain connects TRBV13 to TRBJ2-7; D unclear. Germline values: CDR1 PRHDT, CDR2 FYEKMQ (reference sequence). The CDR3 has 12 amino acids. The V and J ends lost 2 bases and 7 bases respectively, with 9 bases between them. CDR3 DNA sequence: TGTGCCAGCAGCTTAAGGTGGGCAGAGCAGTACTTC. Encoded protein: CASSLRWAEQYF.

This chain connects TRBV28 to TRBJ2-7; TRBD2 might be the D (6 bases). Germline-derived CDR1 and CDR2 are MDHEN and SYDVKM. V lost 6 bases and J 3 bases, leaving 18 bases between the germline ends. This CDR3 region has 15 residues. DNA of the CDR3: TGTGCCAGCAGGGGAGGTAATGGGGGGAGCTACGAGCAGTACTTC. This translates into CASRGGNGGSYEQYF.

CDR3 protein: CASSAHRDTEAFF. DNA for the CDR3: TGCGCCAGCAGCGCACACAGGGATACTGAAGCTTTCTTT. The chain carries TRBV5-1 and TRBJ1-1, with a tentative D call TRBD1 (6 bases). V was trimmed by 4 bases and J by 5 bases, leaving 12 bases between them. The germline gives CDR1 SGHRS, CDR2 YFSETQ. The CDR3 runs to 13 residues.

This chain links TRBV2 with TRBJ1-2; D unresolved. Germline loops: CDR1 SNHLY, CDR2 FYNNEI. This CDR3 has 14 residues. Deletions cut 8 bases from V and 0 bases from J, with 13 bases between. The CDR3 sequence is CASRPGLSNYGYTF. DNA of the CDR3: TGTGCCAGCCGACCTGGACTCTCTAACTATGGCTACACCTTC.

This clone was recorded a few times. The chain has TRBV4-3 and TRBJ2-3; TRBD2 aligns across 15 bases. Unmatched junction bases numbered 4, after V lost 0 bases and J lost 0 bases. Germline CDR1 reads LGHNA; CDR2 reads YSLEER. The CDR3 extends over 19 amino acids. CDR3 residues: CASSQEGLAGGGSTDTQYF. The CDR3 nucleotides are TGCGCCAGCAGCCAAGAGGGACTAGCGGGGGGAGGTAGCACAGATACGCAGTATTTT.

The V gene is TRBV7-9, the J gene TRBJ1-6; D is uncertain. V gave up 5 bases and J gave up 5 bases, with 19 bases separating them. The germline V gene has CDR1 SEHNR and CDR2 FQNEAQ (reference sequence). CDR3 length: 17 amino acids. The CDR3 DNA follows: TGTGCCAGCAGCCGAATTGGACTTACCACCGATAATTCACCCCTCCACTTT. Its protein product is CASSRIGLTTDNSPLHF.

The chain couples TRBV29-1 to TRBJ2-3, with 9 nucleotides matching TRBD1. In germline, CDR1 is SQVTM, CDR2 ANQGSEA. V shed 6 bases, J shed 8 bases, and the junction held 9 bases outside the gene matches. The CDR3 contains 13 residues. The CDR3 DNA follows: TGCAGCGTAAATACAGGGGGCGCCGCTACGCAGTATTTT. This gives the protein CSVNTGGAATQYF.

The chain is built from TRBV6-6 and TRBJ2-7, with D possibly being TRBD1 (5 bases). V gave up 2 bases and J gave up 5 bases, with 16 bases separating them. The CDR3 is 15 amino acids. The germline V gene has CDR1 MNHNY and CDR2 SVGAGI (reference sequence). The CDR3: CASSYAPGNPHEQYF. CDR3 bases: TGTGCCAGCAGTTACGCCCCAGGGAACCCCCACGAGCAGTACTTC.

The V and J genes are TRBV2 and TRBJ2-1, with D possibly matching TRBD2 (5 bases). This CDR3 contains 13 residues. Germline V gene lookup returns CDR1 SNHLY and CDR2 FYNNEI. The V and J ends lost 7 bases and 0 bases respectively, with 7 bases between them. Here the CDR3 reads CASTGSSYNEQFF. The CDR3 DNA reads TGTGCCAGCACGGGGAGCTCCTACAATGAGCAGTTCTTC.

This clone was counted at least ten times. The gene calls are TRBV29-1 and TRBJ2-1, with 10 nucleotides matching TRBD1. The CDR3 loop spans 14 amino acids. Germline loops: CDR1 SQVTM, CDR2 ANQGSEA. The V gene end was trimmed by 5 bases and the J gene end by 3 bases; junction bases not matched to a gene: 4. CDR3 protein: CSVSGTGVYNEQFF. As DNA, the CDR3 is TGCAGCGTTTCCGGGACAGGGGTCTACAATGAGCAGTTCTTC.